In its sample, the clone carrying this TCR beta chain was seen a few times. What it binds is not known. This sample was taken from a study of naive and memory T cell subsets. The germline gives CDR1 DFQATT, CDR2 SNEGSKA (reference sequence). Germline trimming cut 0 bases from V and 4 bases from J; bases unmatched to any gene: 11. CDR3 size: 17 residues. CD45RA-CD27- cells were effector memory; CD45RA+CD27- cells were EMRA. Whole-study results and caveats: Naive and memory subsets had different power law exponents for TCR abundance. Expression changes during T cell differentiation may affect RNA-based TCR counts.

Two oligonucleotides, mixed equimolar, formed the beta constant-region primer covering TRBC1 and TRBC2. A 12-nucleotide UMI and the SP2 primer were added to the cDNA 3' end by oligonucleotide ligation. TCRdb reprocessed the UMI-ligation and nested PCR reads with MiXCR, giving one entry per CDR3 protein. The table has roughly 40,000 distinct CDR3 sequences, 13% seen once. The specimen sequenced was effector memory CD4+ T cells from blood. The subset here: effector memory, CD45RA- CD27-. This receptor was obtained from a human donor in good health. The V gene is TRBV20-1, the J gene TRBJ2-1; 8 nucleotides line up with TRBD2. The chain's CDR3 is CSARDLGLSGSYNEQFF. Here the CDR3 DNA reads TGCAGTGCTAGAGATCTCGGTTTAAGCGGGAGTTACAATGAGCAGTTCTTC.